What follows are 19 T cell receptor beta chains derived from one specimen sequenced in a study of blood T cell repertoires in COVID-19 (dated by TCRdb to 2020 to 2022). Library preparation employed the immunoSEQ multiplex PCR assay. In its TCRdb copy, this immuneACCESS table keeps in-frame sequences only and misses some clones. Where compared with another copy, unresolved V genes explain less than half of these, and the others have no known cause. The sample has 400,000 to 550,000 clones on record, about 89% of them singletons. In total, the top ten clones hold 4% to 5.5% of the sample. The sample comprised peripheral blood. These receptors originate from a woman aged 25 to 39 with acute or convalescent COVID-19.

The V and J genes are TRBV9 and TRBJ1-6, with a weak D call TRBD1 (6 bases). Trimming left V 3 bases short and J 9 bases short, with 10 bases between. Germline-derived CDR1 and CDR2 are SGDLS and YYNGEE. This CDR3 is built from 13 residues. The CDR3 here is CASSDLDSSPLHF. The CDR3 DNA sequence: TGTGCCAGCAGCGACCTGGACAGTTCACCCCTCCACTTT.

This sequence joins TRBV28 and TRBJ2-3; D is possibly TRBD2 (7 bases). The CDR3 runs to 13 residues. The germline V and J ends were trimmed by 8 bases and 3 bases, with 12 bases remaining between them. In germline, CDR1 is MDHEN, CDR2 SYDVKM. CDR3 protein: CASGGAGTDTQYF. Written as DNA, the CDR3 is TGTGCCAGCGGGGGGGCGGGGACAGATACGCAGTATTTT. The whole variable domain, remainder taken from reference TRBV28 and TRBJ2-3, is DVKVTQSSRYLVKRTGEKVFLECVQDMDHENMFWYRQDPGLGLRLIYFSYDVKMKEKGDIPEGYSVSREKKERFSLILESASTNQTSMYLCASGGAGTDTQYFGPGTRLTVL.

This clone was seen more than once but under ten times. The rearrangement joins TRBV24-1 to TRBJ2-5; 10 positions agree with TRBD2. The CDR3 is made up of 17 amino acids. Germline CDR1 reads KGHDR; CDR2 reads SFDVKD. V was clipped by 4 bases and J by 5 bases; unmatched bases: 12. The CDR3 DNA is TGTGCCACCAGTGAAGGGGGGGCACTAGCGGGGAAGGAGACCCAGTACTTC. Amino acid sequence: CATSEGGALAGKETQYF.

The chain carries TRBV18 and TRBJ1-6, with 8 nucleotides matching TRBD1. Germline assignment: CDR1 KGHSH and CDR2 LQKENI. V lost 5 bases to trimming and J lost 3 bases; unmatched junction nucleotides: 3. The CDR3 is 15 residues long. The CDR3 reads CASSGTGNYNSPLHF. In nucleotides, the CDR3 is TGTGCCAGCTCAGGGACAGGAAACTATAATTCACCCCTCCACTTT.

This clone was detected only once. The chain uses TRBV11-2 and TRBJ2-3; 8 bases are shared with TRBD1. The CDR3 is 14 residues long. The junction had 1 base not matched to a gene; V was cut back by 0 bases and J by 5 bases. Germline CDR1 SGHAT, CDR2 FQNNGV. CDR3: CASSLDRGRDTQYF. CDR3 DNA: TGTGCCAGCAGCTTAGACAGGGGGCGAGATACGCAGTATTTT.

This chain joins TRBV24-1 and TRBJ2-7; D remains unclear. CDR1 KGHDR and CDR2 SFDVKD come from the germline V gene. CDR3 length equals 14 residues. Trimming removed 6 bases at V and 1 base at J, with 12 bases between. This CDR3 reads CATSSTSGSYEQYF. In DNA form, the CDR3 reads TGTGCCACCAGTTCGACAAGTGGATCCTACGAGCAGTACTTC.

The J gene is TRBJ2-1, the V gene TRBV19; no definite D call. V lost 5 bases and J lost 2, with 16 bases in between. The CDR3 length is 16 residues. Germline CDR1 reads LNHDA; CDR2 reads SQIVND (reference sequence). The CDR3 reads CASSSLRSQAYNEQFF. Here the CDR3 DNA reads TGTGCCAGTAGTTCCCTACGATCCCAGGCCTACAATGAGCAGTTCTTC. The variable domain in full, with the rest retrieved from reference TRBV19 and TRBJ2-1, is DGGITQSPKYLFRKEGQNVTLSCEQNLNHDAMYWYRQDPGQGLRLIYYSQIVNDFQKGDIAEGYSVSREKKESFPLTVTSAQKNPTAFYLCASSSLRSQAYNEQFFGPGTRLTVL.

CDR3 region: CASSYSLTGAYEQYF. CDR3 nucleotides: TGTGCCAGCAGTTACTCTCTGACAGGAGCCTACGAGCAGTACTTC. The rearrangement uses TRBV6-6 and TRBJ2-7, with D maybe TRBD1 (6 bases). The germline CDR1 and CDR2 sequences are MNHNY and SVGAGI (reference sequence). V was pared by 0 bases and J by 2 bases, with 11 bases between. This CDR3 spans 15 amino acids.

With respect to this clone: The same CDR3 also results from other DNA sequences found in this sample. This chain uses TRBV21-1 with TRBJ1-5; the table's TRBD1 call for D was not verified on the DNA. TRBV21-1 is classified as a pseudogene. The CDR3 is made up of 16 amino acids. CDR3 loop: CASSPPNRGRGQPQHF. CDR3 DNA sequence: TGTGCCAGCAGCCCCCCAAACAGGGGGCGAGGTCAGCCCCAGCATTTT.

This chain uses TRBV6-5 with TRBJ2-7, with no clear D. Germline V gene data show CDR1 as MNHEY and CDR2 as SVGAGI. The CDR3 length is 13 residues. Trimming pared 2 bases from V and 1 base from J, leaving 6 bases between. CDR3 bases: TGTGCCAGCAGTTACCGAGAATCCTACGAGCAGTACTTC. It translates to CASSYRESYEQYF.

Comments on this clone: Germline is not matched at one junction end, which may reflect a read error. The gene calls are TRBV5-5 and TRBJ2-3, with a weak D call TRBD1 (6 bases). CDR1 is SGHKS, CDR2 YYEKEE, per germline (reference sequence). CDR3 length equals 12 residues. This chain's CDR3 is CAGSEGADTQYF. The CDR3, as DNA: TGTGCCGGCAGTGAGGGGGCAGATACGCAGTATTTT.

The rearrangement joins TRBV4-1 to TRBJ2-3; TRBD2 agrees at 7 bases. CDR3 size: 14 residues. Trimming cost V 1 base and J 4 bases; bases outside gene matches: 2. Germline V lookup: CDR1 MGHRA, CDR2 YSYEKL. Written as DNA, the CDR3 is TGCGCCAGCAGCCAAGGGGAGGGTGCAGATACGCAGTATTTT. Translated: CASSQGEGADTQYF.

The chain joins TRBV2 to TRBJ1-5; the D gene is possibly TRBD1 (5 bases). V was clipped by 1 base and J by 3 bases, with 10 bases between them. CDR1 is SNHLY, CDR2 FYNNEI, per germline. The CDR3 consists of 15 residues. The CDR3 sequence is CASSEDRQTNQPQHF. DNA of the CDR3: TGTGCCAGCAGTGAAGACAGACAGACCAATCAGCCCCAGCATTTT. Variable domain in full (rest from reference TRBV2 and TRBJ1-5): EPEVTQTPSHQVTQMGQEVILRCVPISNHLYFYWYRQILGQKVEFLVSFYNNEISEKSEIFDDQFSVERPDGSNFTLKIRSTKLEDSAMYFCASSEDRQTNQPQHFGDGTRLSIL.

This clone was observed once. The V call is TRBV5-4, the J call TRBJ2-2; 9 bases align to TRBD1. The V segment lost 4 bases and the J segment 7 bases; nucleotides outside the gene matches: 8. This CDR3 contains 15 residues. CDR1 and CDR2 from the germline V gene are SGHNT and YYREEE (reference sequence). DNA of the CDR3: TGTGCCAGCAGCACGGGGACAGGGCGGTTCGGGGAGCTGTTTTTT. Translated: CASSTGTGRFGELFF.

In this sample, this clone turned up a few times. This same CDR3 is encoded by further DNA sequences in the sample. The CDR3 protein is CASSRLAGPTDTQYF. The CDR3 DNA reads as TGTGCCAGCTCACGCCTAGCGGGTCCCACAGATACGCAGTATTTT. The chain combines TRBV18 with TRBJ2-3; 8 bases align to TRBD2. The germline CDR1 and CDR2 sequences are KGHSH and LQKENI. The trim removed 4 bases at V and 2 bases at J, leaving 5 bases unmatched. This CDR3 comprises 15 residues.

The rearrangement links TRBV7-3 to TRBJ2-1; 9 bases match TRBD1. Germline V lookup: CDR1 SGHTA, CDR2 FQGTGA. The CDR3 is 15 residues long. Germline trimming cut 5 bases from V and 6 bases from J; bases unmatched to any gene: 8. CDR3 amino acids: CASSPGTGYVNEQFF. CDR3 nucleotides: TGTGCCAGCAGCCCCGGGACAGGGTACGTCAATGAGCAGTTCTTC.

The chain carries TRBV12-3 or TRBV12-4 and TRBJ1-1, with D unclear. The V gene lost 3 bases and the J gene lost 0 bases, with 5 bases spanning the gap. The CDR3 consists of 13 residues. As DNA, the CDR3 is TGTGCCAGCAGTTTCCAGATGAACACTGAAGCTTTCTTT. This translates into CASSFQMNTEAFF.

The V and J genes are TRBV3-1 (or the pseudogene TRBV3-2) and TRBJ2-1; TRBD2 matches at 7 bases. Germline V gene lookup returns CDR1 LGHDT and CDR2 YNNKEL (reference sequence). J was trimmed by 2 bases and V by 0 bases; bases with no gene match: 7. The CDR3 is 17 residues long. CDR3 amino acids: CASSQDQAGSTYNEQFF. DNA for the CDR3: TGTGCCAGCAGCCAAGACCAAGCGGGGAGTACCTACAATGAGCAGTTCTTC.

This rearrangement joins TRBV28 to TRBJ1-6; D gene ambiguous. Germline lookup yields CDR1 MDHEN and CDR2 SYDVKM. V lost 7 bases, J lost 4 bases, and 17 bases lay in between. The CDR3 runs 16 residues. CDR3: CASTESVPSYNSPLHF. Written as DNA, the CDR3 is TGTGCCAGCACCGAATCAGTCCCCTCTTATAATTCACCCCTCCACTTT.